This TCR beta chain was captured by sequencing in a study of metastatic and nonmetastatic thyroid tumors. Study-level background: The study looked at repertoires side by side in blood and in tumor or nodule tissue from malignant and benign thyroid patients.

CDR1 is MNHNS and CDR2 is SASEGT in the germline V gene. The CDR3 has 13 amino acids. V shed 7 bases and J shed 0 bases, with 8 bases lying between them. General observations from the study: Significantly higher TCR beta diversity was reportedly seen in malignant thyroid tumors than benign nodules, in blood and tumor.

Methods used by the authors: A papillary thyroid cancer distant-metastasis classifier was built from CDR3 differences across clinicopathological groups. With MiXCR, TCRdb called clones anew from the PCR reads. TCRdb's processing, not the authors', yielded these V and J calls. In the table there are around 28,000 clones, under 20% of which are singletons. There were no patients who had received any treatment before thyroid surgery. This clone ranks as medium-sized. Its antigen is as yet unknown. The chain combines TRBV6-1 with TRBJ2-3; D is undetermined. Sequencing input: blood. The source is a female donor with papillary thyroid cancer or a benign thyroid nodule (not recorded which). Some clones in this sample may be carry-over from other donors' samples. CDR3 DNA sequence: TGTGCCAGCAAAGCTTCTAGCACAGATACGCAGTATTTT. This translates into CASKASSTDTQYF.